Presented here are 15 T cell receptor beta chains from one specimen sequenced in a study of T cells after posttransplantation cyclophosphamide (dated by TCRdb to about 2016). The method behind the library was the immunoSEQ multiplex PCR assay. The source is immuneACCESS, and TCRdb retained only in-frame sequences with V and J called. Part of the clones is not carried over; for the studies checked, unresolved V genes explain less than half of this, and the remainder is unexplained. Counted in this sample were 3,000 to 3,500 clones; approximately 85% of them appeared once. Around 7% of the sample lies in the top ten. What this sample's treatment or condition label stands for: high-dose cyclophosphamide on days +3 and +4 as single-agent GVHD prophylaxis. Patients in the PTCy group got busulfan and fludarabine conditioning, a marrow graft from a related or unrelated donor, and cyclophosphamide on days +3 and +4.

The sample here was PBMCs, taken after allogeneic stem cell transplant with posttransplant cyclophosphamide. The receptors shown here come from a female patient aged 50-60 years who received an allogeneic stem cell transplant from an unrelated donor, was CMV-positive, and had acute and chronic GVHD. Donor T cells from the graft may be present among the T cells after a transplant.

The chain employs TRBV19 and TRBJ2-5; D is uncertain. This CDR3 is 15 amino acids long. Germline V gene sequence: CDR1 LNHDA, CDR2 SQIVND (reference sequence). V lost 2 bases to trimming and J lost 1 base, with 11 bases between them. The CDR3 DNA follows: TGTGCCAGTAGTATAAGTTCGCTAGGCCAAGAGACCCAGTACTTC. It is translated as CASSISSLGQETQYF.

The chain carries TRBV27 and TRBJ1-5, with D hard to call. Trimming took 5 bases from V and 1 from J, leaving 24 bases between them. Germline-derived CDR1 and CDR2 are MNHEY and SMNVEV (reference sequence). This CDR3 is built from 19 residues. The CDR3 bases are TGTGCCAGCAGTCCCCTCCAGTTGAACTACCCGGGGAGCAATCAGCCCCAGCATTTT. This sequence encodes CASSPLQLNYPGSNQPQHF.

This sequence joins TRBV12-1 and TRBJ2-1; the table's D call TRBD2 went unverified against the DNA. TRBV12-1 is labeled a pseudogene. The CDR3 sequence is 15 residues long. The CDR3 coding sequence is TGTGCCAGCAGCCCCACCGTGGAGCCTTACAATGAGCAGTTCTTC. It is translated as CASSPTVEPYNEQFF.

This clone was counted only a few times. The V call is TRBV2, the J call TRBJ2-6; TRBD2 is a possible D gene (5 bases). The V and J ends lost 5 bases and 3 bases respectively, with 8 bases between them. The CDR3 contains 14 residues. Germline loops: CDR1 SNHLY, CDR2 FYNNEI. CDR3 protein: CASSLGVGANVLTF. The CDR3 DNA reads as TGTGCCAGCAGTCTCGGGGTTGGGGCCAACGTCCTGACTTTC.

V gene TRBV6-6 combines with J gene TRBJ1-5; tentative D call: TRBD1 (5 bases). Germline CDR1 is MNHNY and CDR2 is SVGAGI (reference sequence). This CDR3 comprises 16 residues. The V end lost 0 bases, the J end lost 0 bases, and 9 bases lay between the germline ends. Here the CDR3 reads CASSYSIRDSNQPQHF. CDR3 nucleotides: TGTGCCAGCAGTTACTCGATCAGGGATAGCAATCAGCCCCAGCATTTT.

The CDR3 is CASSYGQGSLIV. The CDR3 DNA follows: TGTGCCAGCAGTTACGGGCAGGGATCCCTAATAGTC. The rearrangement uses TRBV6-6 and TRBJ2-7; D is possibly TRBD1 (5 bases). Germline V lookup: CDR1 MNHNY, CDR2 SVGAGI (reference sequence). This CDR3 contains 12 residues.

This rearrangement joins TRBV7-2 to TRBJ2-1, with 7 bases matching TRBD2. Germline V gene data show CDR1 as SGHTA and CDR2 as FQGNSA. The CDR3 is 16 residues long. Germline trimming cut 4 bases from V and 3 bases from J; bases unmatched to any gene: 9. CDR3 nucleotides: TGTGCCAGCAGCTCCGCCCCGACTAGCCTCTACAATGAGCAGTTCTTC. Amino acids: CASSSAPTSLYNEQFF.

The chain combines TRBV2 with TRBJ1-1; 9 positions match TRBD1. CDR1 is SNHLY and CDR2 is FYNNEI in the germline V gene. With V trimmed by 6 bases and J by 6 bases, 8 bases remained unmatched. This CDR3 region has 14 residues. CDR3 coding DNA: TGTGCCAGCAGGGGGGGACAGGGCCAAGCTGAAGCTTTCTTT. It is translated as CASRGGQGQAEAFF. The complete variable domain, with remaining parts taken from reference TRBV2 and TRBJ1-1, reads EPEVTQTPSHQVTQMGQEVILRCVPISNHLYFYWYRQILGQKVEFLVSFYNNEISEKSEIFDDQFSVERPDGSNFTLKIRSTKLEDSAMYFCASRGGQGQAEAFFGQGTRLTVV.

This clone was observed a single time. The V and J genes are TRBV2 and TRBJ2-5, with D possibly being TRBD2 (6 bases). Germline-derived CDR1 and CDR2 are SNHLY and FYNNEI. This CDR3 has 14 amino acids. V was trimmed by 7 bases and J by 0 bases, leaving 12 bases between them. This CDR3 reads CASNSGPYQETQYF. The DNA for the CDR3 is TGTGCCAGCAATAGCGGACCGTACCAAGAGACCCAGTACTTC.

V and J are TRBV5-1 and TRBJ2-7, with no clear D. This CDR3 contains 13 residues. V was shortened by 4 bases and J by 0 bases, with 8 bases between the two germline ends. Germline CDR1 and CDR2: SGHRS and YFSETQ. The CDR3 protein is CASSPQSSYEQYF. CDR3 nucleotides: TGCGCCAGCAGCCCACAAAGCTCCTACGAGCAGTACTTC.

The V gene is TRBV7-2, the J gene TRBJ2-5; D might be TRBD2 (7 bases). The CDR3 has 15 residues. CDR1 is SGHTA and CDR2 is FQGNSA in the germline V gene. The germline V and J ends were trimmed by 8 bases and 5 bases, with 21 bases remaining between them. This CDR3 reads CASVSWGGAFETQYF. CDR3 sequence (DNA): TGTGCCAGCGTCAGCTGGGGGGGGGCATTCGAGACCCAGTACTTC.

The chain joins TRBV5-8 to TRBJ1-5, with D perhaps matching TRBD1 (6 bases). Trimming took off 0 bases at V and 5 bases at J, with 12 bases between the two ends. Germline assignment: CDR1 SGHTS and CDR2 YDEGEE. The CDR3 is 15 amino acids. The CDR3 region is CASSLVRGNDQPQHF. The CDR3 bases are TGTGCCAGCAGCTTGGTGAGGGGGAACGATCAGCCCCAGCATTTT.

This rearrangement joins TRBV28 to TRBJ1-5, with 7 bases lining up with TRBD1. This CDR3 is built from 16 residues. V gave up 5 bases and J gave up 2 bases; unmatched junction bases: 9. Looked up from germline, CDR1 is MDHEN and CDR2 is SYDVKM. CDR3 sequence reads: CASSPPTGKGNQPQHF. Written as DNA, the CDR3 is TGTGCCAGCAGTCCCCCGACAGGGAAGGGCAATCAGCCCCAGCATTTT.

The CDR3 loop reads CASSAQVTYGYTF. DNA for the CDR3: TGTGCCAGCAGTGCACAGGTTACCTATGGCTACACCTTC. The gene calls are TRBV6-1 and TRBJ1-2; perhaps TRBD1 as D (5 bases). The CDR3 sequence is 13 residues long. The V end lost 4 bases, the J end lost 4 bases, and 10 bases lay between the germline ends. Germline V gives CDR1 MNHNS, CDR2 SASEGT.

The gene calls are TRBV6-6 and TRBJ2-5; a weak D match, TRBD2 (5 bases). Germline V gene lookup returns CDR1 MNHNY and CDR2 SVGAGI (reference sequence). Trimming took off 5 bases at V and 2 bases at J, with 6 bases between the two ends. This CDR3 is built from 12 residues. The CDR3 nucleotides read TGTGCCAGCAGTGGGAGACAAGAGACCCAGTACTTC. The encoded protein is CASSGRQETQYF.